Described below is a single TCR beta chain sequence and its context. After removal of 2 bases from V and 1 base from J, the junction contained 6 bases not matched to a gene. Per the germline V gene, CDR1 is KGHSH and CDR2 is LQKENI. The CDR3 runs to 18 residues. TCRdb's copy holds only in-frame clones and misses some; the assay was immunoSEQ multiplex PCR. The table includes 60,000 to 75,000 clones, about 87% detected once. This sample was included in a study of control samples from healthy donors and cancer patients. The sequencing input was blood. The chain links TRBV18 to TRBJ2-1, with 12 bases that match TRBD2. This sequence was found in a man in his forties or fifties in good health. The CDR3 loop reads CASSPKTSGSTSYNEQFF. The CDR3 DNA reads as TGTGCCAGCTCACCAAAGACTAGCGGGAGTACGTCCTACAATGAGCAGTTCTTC. The full variable domain, its missing parts supplied by reference TRBV18 and TRBJ2-1, is NAGVMQNPRHLVRRRGQEARLRCSPMKGHSHVYWYRQLPEEGLKFMVYLQKENIIDESGMPKERFSAEFPKEGPSILRIQQVVRGDSAAYFCASSPKTSGSTSYNEQFFGPGTRLTVL.